This T cell receptor (beta chain) was recovered during a study of blood T cell repertoires in COVID-19. As for the study in general: There were acute and convalescent COVID-19 samples, and they came from the United States, Italy and Spain. Sample material is recorded as cDNA or gDNA derived from T cells, B-cell-depleted T cells, or PBMCs.

In the source study's methods: Reference gene primer amplification in the assay estimated nucleated cell counts. The repertoire was sequenced with immunoSEQ multiplex PCR; TCRdb's copy has only in-frame clones and lacks some. D and trimming come from the DNA, and the V and J calls and clone size come from that table. The table records fewer than 200,000 clones, over 80% of them present only once. On this clone itself: The junction differs from germline at one of its ends, possibly a read error.

Germline loops: CDR1 SGHTA, CDR2 FQGNSA. This CDR3 is built from 15 residues. Sample: peripheral blood. This TCR derives from a woman at least 80 years old with active or convalescent COVID-19. V gene TRBV7-2 combines with J gene TRBJ1-2; the D is unclear. The CDR3 nucleotides read TGTGCCAGCGGCTTTGGAGCCAGTCGGAACTATGGCTACACCTTC. It specifies CASGFGASRNYGYTF. The whole variable domain, remainder taken from reference TRBV7-2 and TRBJ1-2, is GAGVSQSPSNKVTEKGKDVELRCDPISGHTALYWYRQSLGQGLEFLIYFQGNSAPDKSGLPSDRFSAERTGGSVSTLTIQRTQQEDSAVYLCASGFGASRNYGYTFGSGTRLTVV.